This entry lists 17 T cell receptor beta chains sequenced from one sample in a study of T-cell reconstitution after alpha-beta-depleted transplantation in children. It was with unique molecular identifiers that the TCRbeta library was prepared. TCRdb called the PCR reads again in MiXCR, with one record for every CDR3 protein. The table includes just over 950,000 distinct CDR3 sequences, under 30% detected once. Sequenced here: PBMCs, mostly from graft donor cells, sampled 360 days after TCRalphabeta/CD19-depleted stem cell transplant. These receptors originate from a boy in the first two years of life who had a stem cell transplant for SCID, so the T cells may come from the graft donor.

This clonotype was seen only a few times. V is TRBV4-2 and J is TRBJ2-1; TRBD2 agrees at 8 bases. Germline CDR1 LGHNA, CDR2 YNFKEQ. Trimming at V came to 1 base and at J to 5 bases, leaving 7 bases not matched to a gene. This CDR3 spans 16 amino acids. In DNA, the CDR3 is TGTGCCAGCAGCCAAGCACGTCTAGCGGGCGACAATGAGCAGTTCTTC. Protein sequence: CASSQARLAGDNEQFF.

At least ten counts were recorded for this clonotype. J is TRBJ1-5 and V is TRBV4-1; D gene ambiguous. This CDR3 is 14 amino acids long. CDR1 and CDR2 from the germline V gene are MGHRA and YSYEKL. V lost 2 bases to trimming and J lost 4 bases, with 9 bases between them. DNA of the CDR3: TGCGCCAGCAGCCAAAAGGGAATTAATCAGCCCCAGCATTTT. Protein: CASSQKGINQPQHF.

The V call is TRBV9, the J call TRBJ2-7, with D unresolved. Germline loops: CDR1 SGDLS, CDR2 YYNGEE. The CDR3 sequence is 15 residues long. Trimming removed 0 bases at V and 0 bases at J, with 10 bases between. The CDR3 nucleotides are TGTGCCAGCAGCGTAGGTGCGACCCTCTCCTACGAGCAGTACTTC. Translation gives CASSVGATLSYEQYF.

Points on this clonotype: This clone may be a read error of a much larger clone one base away. The rearrangement links TRBV5-1 to TRBJ1-3; D call uncertain. CDR3 length: 12 residues. Trimming cost V 0 bases and J 8 bases, with 6 bases left between them. Germline V gene data show CDR1 as SGHRS and CDR2 as YFSETQ. The CDR3 here is CASSLEGDTIYF. The CDR3, as DNA: TGCGCCAGCAGCTTGGAGGGAGACACCATATATTTT.

J is TRBJ1-2 and V is TRBV20-1; the D gene is possibly TRBD1 (5 bases). V was trimmed by 3 bases and J by 3 bases, leaving 14 bases between them. The CDR3 length is 14 residues. Looked up from germline, CDR1 is DFQATT and CDR2 is SNEGSKA (reference sequence). The DNA for the CDR3 is TGCAGTGCTAGTGCGGGACCGGGGGACTATGGCTACACCTTC. Translation gives CSASAGPGDYGYTF.

The chain is built from TRBV5-1 and TRBJ2-3; 10 positions agree with TRBD2. The germline V gene encodes CDR1 SGHRS and CDR2 YFSETQ. With V trimmed by 3 bases and J by 3 bases, 4 bases remained unmatched. CDR3 size: 15 residues. The CDR3, as DNA: TGCGCCAGCAGCTCGACGGGACTAGCGACAGATACGCAGTATTTT. It is translated as CASSSTGLATDTQYF. Full variable domain (remainder filled in from reference TRBV5-1 and TRBJ2-3): KAGVTQTPRYLIKTRGQQVTLSCSPISGHRSVSWYQQTPGQGLQFLFEYFSETQRNKGNFPGRFSGRQFSNSRSEMNVSTLELGDSALYLCASSSTGLATDTQYFGPGTRLTVL.

The table lists this clonotype with a few counts. Here the CDR3 reads CASSYYPPGLGRENTEAFF. The DNA for the CDR3 is TGTGCCAGCAGCTATTATCCGCCCGGATTAGGGCGAGAAAACACTGAAGCTTTCTTT. V and J are TRBV6-5 and TRBJ1-1; D is unresolved. The germline CDR1 and CDR2 sequences are MNHEY and SVGAGI. V was trimmed by 6 bases and J by 2 bases, leaving 28 bases between them. The CDR3 covers 19 residues.

The rearrangement links TRBV7-2 to TRBJ2-2; the D gene could be TRBD1 or TRBD2 (6 bases each). The CDR3 totals 16 residues. The V end lost 7 bases, the J end lost 2 bases, and 17 bases lay between the germline ends. Germline values: CDR1 SGHTA, CDR2 FQGNSA. This CDR3 is CASTKGGSGNTGELFF. DNA of the CDR3: TGTGCCAGCACCAAAGGGGGTAGCGGTAACACCGGGGAGCTGTTTTTT.

The chain links TRBV10-3 to TRBJ2-1, with 13 bases identical to TRBD2. Trimming removed 7 bases from V and 12 bases from J; junction bases left unmatched: 9. CDR3 length: 14 amino acids. Germline V lookup: CDR1 ENHRY, CDR2 SYGVKD. The CDR3 here is CAIKIDRLAGGQFF. The CDR3 DNA follows: TGTGCCATCAAAATCGATAGACTAGCGGGGGGGCAGTTCTTC.

The chain combines TRBV29-1 with TRBJ2-3; D ambiguous. This CDR3 is 12 amino acids long. Germline loops: CDR1 SQVTM, CDR2 ANQGSEA. V was clipped by 4 bases and J by 2 bases, with 7 bases between them. CDR3 bases: TGCAGCGTTGTTTTTACCACAGATACGCAGTATTTT. Its translation is CSVVFTTDTQYF.

The chain uses TRBV28 and TRBJ2-7, with TRBD1 identical over 7 bases. Germline V gives CDR1 MDHEN, CDR2 SYDVKM. The CDR3 sequence is 16 residues long. Trimming removed 5 bases from V and 1 base from J; junction bases left unmatched: 11. CDR3 region: CASSPLLRQGSYEQYF. In DNA, the CDR3 is TGTGCCAGCAGTCCCCTCCTCCGACAGGGATCCTACGAGCAGTACTTC.

The chain combines TRBV5-5 with TRBJ2-5, with D possibly matching TRBD1 (5 bases). Germline V gene lookup returns CDR1 SGHKS and CDR2 YYEKEE (reference sequence). This CDR3 is 16 amino acids long. V lost 4 bases and J lost 0, with 16 bases in between. DNA of the CDR3: TGTGCCAGCAGCCCGATCAGGGTCCGGAACCAAGAGACCCAGTACTTC. Translating it yields CASSPIRVRNQETQYF.

This clonotype was counted between two and nine times. The chain joins TRBV7-8 to TRBJ1-5; a weak D match, TRBD1 (5 bases). The germline CDR1 and CDR2 sequences are SGHVS and FQNEAQ. The germline V and J ends were trimmed by 1 base and 3 bases, with 10 bases remaining between them. The CDR3 is 15 amino acids. The CDR3 DNA reads TGTGCCAGCAGCTTAGTACAGGCGCACAATCAGCCCCAGCATTTT. It yields the protein CASSLVQAHNQPQHF.

This clonotype was picked up a small number of times. V gene TRBV18 combines with J gene TRBJ1-1; tentatively, D is TRBD1 (5 bases). Germline CDR1 KGHSH, CDR2 LQKENI. Trimming took 1 base from V and 0 from J, leaving 12 bases between them. This CDR3 is built from 16 residues. The CDR3 sequence: CASSPRQGTMNTEAFF. Here the CDR3 DNA reads TGTGCCAGCTCACCACGGCAGGGAACTATGAACACTGAAGCTTTCTTT.

This chain joins TRBV5-1 and TRBJ2-1; tentatively, D is TRBD1 or TRBD2 (6 bases each). In germline, CDR1 is SGHRS, CDR2 YFSETQ. The CDR3 extends over 13 amino acids. The V end was cut by 4 bases, the J end by 6 bases, with 11 bases between. CDR3 nucleotides: TGCGCCAGCAGCATGAGGGGGGCCAATGAGCAGTTCTTC. Encoded protein: CASSMRGANEQFF.

The chain joins TRBV12-3 or TRBV12-4 to TRBJ2-7; D gene unclear. Trimming removed 8 bases from V and 0 bases from J, with 11 bases in between. This CDR3 comprises 13 residues. The CDR3 bases are TGTGCCAGCCAACCGCAGACCTCCTACGAGCAGTACTTC. Translating it yields CASQPQTSYEQYF.

The chain combines TRBV7-3 with TRBJ2-1; D unclear. The germline V gene has CDR1 SGHTA and CDR2 FQGTGA. CDR3 length equals 13 residues. V lost 5 bases, J lost 8 bases, and 13 bases lay in between. The CDR3 DNA is TGTGCCAGCAGCCCCGGGCCTGGGTATGAGCAGTTCTTC. Its translation: CASSPGPGYEQFF.